These 25 T cell receptor beta chains were sequenced from one sample in a study of blood T cell repertoires in COVID-19. Sequencing was performed with immunoSEQ multiplex PCR; in TCRdb, only in-frame clones are kept and a portion is missing. The repertoire includes about 140,000 clones, roughly 80% of them detected once, and roughly 10% sits in the top ten. The sequencing input was peripheral blood. These receptors were collected from a woman in her forties or fifties with active or convalescent COVID-19.

The chain is built from TRBV29-1 and TRBJ1-2, with TRBD1 as a possible D gene (6 bases). From germline, CDR1 is SQVTM and CDR2 ANQGSEA. V was cut by 0 bases and J by 3 bases, with 20 bases left in between. This CDR3 is 17 amino acids long. The CDR3 loop reads CSVEDQGQGSPDYGYTF. The CDR3, as DNA: TGCAGCGTTGAAGATCAGGGGCAGGGGTCCCCTGACTATGGCTACACCTTC. Based on the CDR3 plus reference TRBV29-1 and TRBJ1-2, the full variable domain is SAVISQKPSRDICQRGTSLTIQCQVDSQVTMMFWYRQQPGQSLTLIATANQGSEATYESGFVIDKFPISRPNLTFSTLTVSNMSPEDSSIYLCSVEDQGQGSPDYGYTFGSGTRLTVV.

This sequence joins TRBV27 and TRBJ1-2, with a weak D call TRBD1 (6 bases). The CDR3 is made up of 13 amino acids. From germline, CDR1 is MNHEY and CDR2 SMNVEV (reference sequence). V gave up 3 bases and J gave up 7 bases, with 12 bases separating them. CDR3 bases: TGTGCCAGCAGTTTGAGCCCAGGGGTTGGCTACACCTTC. Protein product: CASSLSPGVGYTF.

This chain links TRBV9 with TRBJ2-1; no reliable D call. Trimming removed 0 bases at V and 2 bases at J, with 9 bases between. Per the germline V gene, CDR1 is SGDLS and CDR2 is YYNGEE. This CDR3 is 15 amino acids long. The CDR3 nucleotides read TGTGCCAGCAGCGTAGGGGCAGACGCCTACAATGAGCAGTTCTTC. This encodes CASSVGADAYNEQFF.

This rearrangement joins TRBV9 to TRBJ2-5; D gene unclear. Looked up from germline, CDR1 is SGDLS and CDR2 is YYNGEE. V shed 4 bases and J shed 5 bases, with 15 bases lying between them. The CDR3 contains 14 residues. CDR3 sequence: CASSPYSGFETQYF. CDR3 coding DNA: TGTGCCAGCAGCCCCTACTCGGGTTTTGAGACCCAGTACTTC.

V gene TRBV19 combines with J gene TRBJ1-1; TRBD1 aligns across 9 bases. The CDR3 runs 16 residues. The V segment lost 5 bases and the J segment 9 bases; nucleotides outside the gene matches: 16. The germline gives CDR1 LNHDA, CDR2 SQIVND (reference sequence). CDR3 residues: CASSQAYGTGKEQAFF. CDR3 sequence (DNA): TGTGCCAGTAGTCAAGCTTACGGGACAGGGAAGGAGCAAGCTTTCTTT.

V and J are TRBV9 and TRBJ2-7; 11 nucleotides line up with TRBD2. Germline V gives CDR1 SGDLS, CDR2 YYNGEE. CDR3 length equals 14 residues. V trimming: 4 bases; J trimming: 4 bases; junction bases outside the gene matches: 4. The CDR3 spells CASSPTSGGYEQYF. The CDR3 bases are TGTGCCAGCAGCCCCACTAGCGGGGGTTACGAGCAGTACTTC.

This clone was detected once. The chain is built from TRBV6-5 and TRBJ1-2, with 7 bases lining up with TRBD1. The trim removed 5 bases at V and 4 bases at J, leaving 4 bases unmatched. Germline V lookup: CDR1 MNHEY, CDR2 SVGAGI. The CDR3 is made up of 13 amino acids. CDR3 DNA: TGTGCCAGCAGTCCGGGACAGCGCTATGGCTACACCTTC. As protein: CASSPGQRYGYTF.

The chain links TRBV19 to TRBJ1-4; TRBD1 aligns across 8 bases. The CDR3 sequence is 13 residues long. The V and J ends lost 9 bases and 6 bases, in that order; junction bases with no gene match: 6. The V gene's germline CDR1 is LNHDA and CDR2 SQIVND (reference sequence). The CDR3 DNA follows: TGTGCCAGCCAGTGGACAGGGTATGAAAAACTGTTTTTT. It is translated as CASQWTGYEKLFF. The full variable domain, with the rest looked up from reference TRBV19 and TRBJ1-4, is DGGITQSPKYLFRKEGQNVTLSCEQNLNHDAMYWYRQDPGQGLRLIYYSQIVNDFQKGDIAEGYSVSREKKESFPLTVTSAQKNPTAFYLCASQWTGYEKLFFGSGTQLSVL.

The V gene is TRBV19, the J gene TRBJ1-5; perhaps TRBD1 as D (5 bases). The CDR3 has 13 amino acids. The germline CDR1 and CDR2 sequences are LNHDA and SQIVND (reference sequence). Trimming removed 6 bases from V and 0 bases from J, with 6 bases in between. This CDR3 is CASSRASNQPQHF. As DNA, the CDR3 is TGTGCCAGTAGCAGGGCTAGCAATCAGCCCCAGCATTTT.

The V and J genes are TRBV7-3 and TRBJ2-3, with D possibly TRBD2 on 6 matching bases. V lost 1 base and J 5 bases, leaving 13 bases between the germline ends. CDR3 length: 15 amino acids. Looked up from germline, CDR1 is SGHTA and CDR2 is FQGTGA. The CDR3 bases are TGTGCCAGCAGCTTAAACGGAGGGGAGCTAGATACGCAGTATTTT. Residues: CASSLNGGELDTQYF. The full variable domain, in which reference TRBV7-3 and TRBJ2-3 provide the parts outside the CDR3, is GAGVSQTPSNKVTEKGKYVELRCDPISGHTALYWYRQSLGQGPEFLIYFQGTGAADDSGLPNDRFFAVRPEGSVSTLKIQRTERGDSAVYLCASSLNGGELDTQYFGPGTRLTVL.

This sequence joins TRBV7-8 and TRBJ2-3; TRBD2 is a possible D gene (6 bases). Trimming shortened V by 5 bases and J by 3 bases, and 18 bases separated the two germline ends. In germline, CDR1 is SGHVS, CDR2 FQNEAQ. This CDR3 is built from 16 residues. CDR3 DNA: TGTGCCAGCAGCCGGGATTCGGGGGTTAGGACAGATACGCAGTATTTT. It specifies CASSRDSGVRTDTQYF.

CDR3 amino acids: CASTRPGATANYGYTF. DNA for the CDR3: TGTGCCAGTACTCGACCAGGGGCCACAGCTAACTATGGCTACACCTTC. The rearrangement uses TRBV19 and TRBJ1-2, with D possibly being TRBD1 (6 bases). This CDR3 region has 16 residues. Trimming shortened V by 7 bases and J by 0 bases, and 18 bases separated the two germline ends. The germline gives CDR1 LNHDA, CDR2 SQIVND (reference sequence).

The table lists this clone with a few counts. The rearrangement links TRBV7-9 to TRBJ2-3, with 8 bases lining up with TRBD1. CDR1 and CDR2 (germline): SEHNR, FQNEAQ (reference sequence). The CDR3 has 16 amino acids. V lost 5 bases, J lost 4 bases, and 11 bases stayed unmatched. The CDR3 reads CASSPRGRGRADTQYF. CDR3 coding DNA: TGTGCCAGCAGCCCTCGGGGCAGGGGGCGCGCAGATACGCAGTATTTT.

This chain connects TRBV19 to TRBJ1-1; 7 nucleotides match TRBD1. There are 12 residues in the CDR3. Trimming cost V 3 bases and J 11 bases; bases outside gene matches: 6. Germline V gives CDR1 LNHDA, CDR2 SQIVND (reference sequence). The CDR3 DNA sequence: TGTGCCAGTAGTATCGGACAGGCCCGGGCTTTCTTT. Its protein is CASSIGQARAFF.

The sample holds a few counts of this clone. The chain has TRBV30 and TRBJ2-3; 7 nucleotides align to TRBD2. Germline CDR1 and CDR2: GTSNPN and SVGIG (reference sequence). The CDR3 extends over 14 amino acids. The V and J ends lost 4 bases and 2 bases, in that order; junction bases with no gene match: 6. In DNA form, the CDR3 reads TGTGCCTGGAAGCGGGACCCAACCACAGATACGCAGTATTTT. Amino acid sequence: CAWKRDPTTDTQYF.

Many counts were recorded for this clone. The rearrangement links TRBV4-2 to TRBJ2-3; 11 positions agree with TRBD2. Per the germline V gene, CDR1 is LGHNA and CDR2 is YNFKEQ. J was trimmed by 6 bases and V by 1 base; bases with no gene match: 9. This CDR3 spans 17 amino acids. CDR3 in amino acids: CASSQAGLAGGYDTQYF. The CDR3 nucleotides are TGTGCCAGCAGCCAAGCGGGCCTAGCGGGAGGATACGATACGCAGTATTTT.

The chain combines TRBV7-2 with TRBJ1-1, with 7 bases fitting TRBD1. CDR3 length equals 15 residues. The germline gives CDR1 SGHTA, CDR2 FQGNSA. V gave up 4 bases and J gave up 4 bases; unmatched junction bases: 9. The CDR3 reads CASSSRGPRSTEAFF. The CDR3 DNA follows: TGTGCCAGCAGCTCTAGGGGGCCACGGAGCACTGAAGCTTTCTTT.

The chain combines TRBV6-6 with TRBJ2-1; 7 bases are shared with TRBD2. V trimming: 7 bases; J trimming: 2 bases; junction bases outside the gene matches: 5. There are 14 residues in the CDR3. Germline-derived CDR1 and CDR2 are MNHNY and SVGAGI (reference sequence). The CDR3 loop reads CASTLAGTYNEQFF. Here the CDR3 DNA reads TGTGCCAGCACCTTAGCGGGCACCTACAATGAGCAGTTCTTC.

The chain carries TRBV6-6 and TRBJ1-5; D perhaps matches TRBD1 (5 bases). This CDR3 region has 14 residues. From germline, CDR1 is MNHNY and CDR2 SVGAGI (reference sequence). Trimming removed 2 bases at V and 6 bases at J, with 11 bases between. The CDR3 sequence: CASSYPGLSQPQHF. CDR3 sequence (DNA): TGTGCCAGCAGTTACCCAGGGTTGAGTCAGCCCCAGCATTTT.

The V and J genes are TRBV14 and TRBJ2-1; tentative D call: TRBD2 (5 bases). CDR1 is SGHDN and CDR2 is FVKESK in the germline V gene. This CDR3 comprises 13 residues. Trimming stripped 4 bases from V and 5 bases from J, with 9 bases between. The DNA for the CDR3 is TGTGCCAGCAGCCCCTCACTAGACAATGAGCAGTTCTTC. It specifies CASSPSLDNEQFF.

A word on this clone: Other DNA sequences from this sample encode an identical CDR3 as well. The chain employs TRBV6-5 and TRBJ1-1; D remains unclear. V was cut by 6 bases and J by 1 base, with 9 bases left in between. The CDR3 extends over 13 amino acids. Per the germline V gene, CDR1 is MNHEY and CDR2 is SVGAGI. The CDR3 coding sequence is TGTGCCAGCAGCCGTGGGAGGAACACTGAAGCTTTCTTT. Amino acids: CASSRGRNTEAFF.

V gene TRBV6-5 combines with J gene TRBJ2-2; D is uncertain. The length of the CDR3 is 12 residues. Germline lookup yields CDR1 MNHEY and CDR2 SVGAGI. Trimming stripped 2 bases from V and 9 bases from J, with 7 bases between. CDR3 protein: CASSYPGRELFF. In DNA, the CDR3 is TGTGCCAGCAGTTACCCTGGCCGGGAGCTGTTTTTT.

Regarding this clone: Other DNA sequences in this sample translate to the same CDR3. The chain is built from TRBV7-9 and TRBJ2-6; D perhaps matches TRBD1 (5 bases). The CDR3 sequence is 15 residues long. Deletions cut 5 bases from V and 4 bases from J, with 12 bases between. CDR1 SEHNR and CDR2 FQNEAQ come from the germline V gene (reference sequence). CDR3 residues: CASSPQGAGANVLTF. The CDR3 nucleotides read TGTGCCAGCAGCCCGCAGGGTGCAGGGGCCAACGTCCTGACTTTC. Full variable domain (missing parts from reference TRBV7-9 and TRBJ2-6): DTGVSQNPRHKITKRGQNVTFRCDPISEHNRLYWYRQTLGQGPEFLTYFQNEAQLEKSRLLSDRFSAERPKGSFSTLEIQRTEQGDSAMYLCASSPQGAGANVLTFGAGSRLTVL.

The rearrangement links TRBV5-4 to TRBJ2-2; TRBD2 agrees at 8 bases. The V segment lost 5 bases and the J segment 4 bases; nucleotides outside the gene matches: 10. The CDR3 covers 16 residues. Germline-derived CDR1 and CDR2 are SGHNT and YYREEE (reference sequence). CDR3 in amino acids: CASRSPREGGTGELFF. DNA of the CDR3: TGTGCCAGCAGATCCCCCCGGGAGGGGGGCACCGGGGAGCTGTTTTTT.

The chain is built from TRBV30 and TRBJ2-5; 10 nucleotides line up with TRBD2. The CDR3 length is 14 residues. V was clipped by 1 base and J by 6 bases; unmatched bases: 5. Per germline, CDR1 GTSNPN and CDR2 SVGIG (reference sequence). CDR3 in DNA: TGTGCCTGGAGTGAACTAGCGGGGAGCAAGACCCAGTACTTC. It specifies CAWSELAGSKTQYF.